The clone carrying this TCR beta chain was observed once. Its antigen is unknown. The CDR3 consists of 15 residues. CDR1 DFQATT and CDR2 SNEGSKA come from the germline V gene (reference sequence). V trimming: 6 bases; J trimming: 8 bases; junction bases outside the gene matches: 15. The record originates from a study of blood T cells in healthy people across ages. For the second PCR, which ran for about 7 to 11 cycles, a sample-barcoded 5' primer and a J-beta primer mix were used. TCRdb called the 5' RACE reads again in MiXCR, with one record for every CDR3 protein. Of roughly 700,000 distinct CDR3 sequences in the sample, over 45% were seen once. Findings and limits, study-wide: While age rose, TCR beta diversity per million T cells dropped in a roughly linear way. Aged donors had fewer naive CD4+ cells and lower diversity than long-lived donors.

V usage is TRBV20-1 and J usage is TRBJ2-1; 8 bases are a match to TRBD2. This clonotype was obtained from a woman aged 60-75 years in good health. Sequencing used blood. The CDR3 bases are TGCAGTGCCGAACGACGGACTAGCTCTATAGATGAGCAGTTCTTC. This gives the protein CSAERRTSSIDEQFF.